The clone carrying this T cell receptor (beta chain) occurred once. In the authors' methods: Estimation of nucleated cell counts relied on the amplification of reference gene primers. Measured with immunoSEQ multiplex PCR; TCRdb has only the in-frame clones, and not every one. V, J and clone size reflect that table, while D and trimming were determined from the DNA. The profile covers around 260,000 clones, with 75% to 90% appearing a single time and 0.94% taken by the ten largest. These data belong to a study of blood T cell repertoires in COVID-19. Study background: Samples came from the United States, Italy and Spain, spanning acute and convalescent COVID-19.

The CDR3 is 16 residues long. Trimming cost V 4 bases and J 0 bases; bases outside gene matches: 6. Germline values: CDR1 SGHRS, CDR2 YFSETQ. The sequenced sample was peripheral blood. This chain joins TRBV5-1 and TRBJ2-5; 10 positions agree with TRBD2. This TCR was recovered from a woman in her 40s who had recovered from COVID-19. The DNA of the CDR3 is TGCGCCAGCAGCACCGCTAGCGGGGGAGACCAAGAGACCCAGTACTTC. Amino acid sequence: CASSTASGGDQETQYF.